These 21 T cell receptor beta chains originate from one sample sequenced in a study of CD8 T cells in ankylosing spondylitis. TCRdb recomputed calls from the 5' RACE reads with MiXCR, one row per CDR3 protein. The profile shows roughly 280,000 distinct CDR3 sequences, roughly 20% of them singletons. Sequenced material: blood, either unsorted or a sorted T cell fraction (not recorded which). The source is a male donor with ankylosing spondylitis or in good health (not recorded which).

This clonotype was counted only a few times. The gene calls are TRBV7-3 and TRBJ2-3, with D possibly TRBD2 on 7 matching bases. Germline assignment: CDR1 SGHTA and CDR2 FQGTGA. This CDR3 has 17 residues. V was shortened by 1 base and J by 2 bases, with 16 bases between the two germline ends. The CDR3 is CASSLRRRGPNTDTQYF. CDR3 bases: TGTGCCAGCAGCTTAAGAAGGCGGGGGCCCAACACAGATACGCAGTATTTT.

The chain couples TRBV20-1 to TRBJ2-1; D remains unclear. The CDR3 extends over 13 amino acids. V gave up 4 bases and J gave up 4 bases, with 11 bases separating them. From germline, CDR1 is DFQATT and CDR2 SNEGSKA (reference sequence). CDR3 coding DNA: TGCAGTGCTATAGACTCGTTATACAATGAGCAGTTCTTC. It is translated as CSAIDSLYNEQFF.

CDR3 sequence (DNA): TGTGCCAGCAGTTTAGTGAATCCTGCGGCCTATGGCTACACCTTC. As protein: CASSLVNPAAYGYTF. The chain combines TRBV12-3 or TRBV12-4 with TRBJ1-2; D is undetermined. Trimming pared 1 base from V and 4 bases from J, leaving 13 bases between. The length of the CDR3 is 15 residues.

The chain has TRBV3-1 and TRBJ1-1; the D gene is possibly TRBD1 (6 bases). The V end lost 9 bases, the J end lost 0 bases, and 17 bases lay between the germline ends. Germline loops: CDR1 LGHDT, CDR2 YNNKEL (reference sequence). This CDR3 comprises 15 residues. CDR3 region: CASIGTGQMNTEAFF. CDR3 coding DNA: TGTGCCAGTATTGGAACAGGGCAAATGAACACTGAAGCTTTCTTT. Looking up the rest from reference TRBV3-1 and TRBJ1-1 gives the full variable domain: DTAVSQTPKYLVTQMGNDKSIKCEQNLGHDTMYWYKQDSKKFLKIMFSYNNKELIINETVPNRFSPKSPDKAHLNLHINSLELGDSAVYFCASIGTGQMNTEAFFGQGTRLTVV.

This clonotype has a count of ten or more. The chain has TRBV18 and TRBJ2-1; D not certain. This CDR3 spans 12 amino acids. V was clipped by 4 bases and J by 1 base, with 2 bases between them. The germline V gene encodes CDR1 KGHSH and CDR2 LQKENI. The DNA of the CDR3 is TGTGCCAGCTCACAGTCCTACAATGAGCAGTTCTTC. It codes for CASSQSYNEQFF.

This clonotype was detected only a few times. Here the CDR3 reads CASSSWTVQETQYF. The CDR3 nucleotides are TGCGCCAGCAGCTCCTGGACAGTCCAAGAGACCCAGTACTTC. This chain connects TRBV5-1 to TRBJ2-5; possible D gene TRBD1, 6 bases. CDR1 is SGHRS and CDR2 is YFSETQ in the germline V gene. V was cut by 3 bases and J by 1 base, with 10 bases left in between. CDR3 length equals 14 residues.

The chain uses TRBV5-6 and TRBJ2-2; D unclear. This CDR3 is built from 15 residues. Per germline, CDR1 SGHDT and CDR2 YYEEEE. V shed 0 bases and J shed 6 bases, with 12 bases lying between them. This CDR3 reads CASSLAPSFAGELFF. CDR3 bases: TGTGCCAGCAGCTTGGCCCCTAGTTTTGCCGGGGAGCTGTTTTTT.

The J gene is TRBJ1-2, the V gene TRBV6-1, with D possibly being TRBD1 (6 bases). This CDR3 spans 16 amino acids. Germline CDR1 reads MNHNS; CDR2 reads SASEGT. The V end lost 5 bases, the J end lost 0 bases, and 16 bases lay between the germline ends. CDR3 sequence reads: CASSPRGQSANYGYTF. As DNA, the CDR3 is TGTGCCAGCAGTCCGAGGGGACAATCGGCTAACTATGGCTACACCTTC.

This clonotype was found a few times. The V call is TRBV6-1, the J call TRBJ2-1, with 8 bases lining up with TRBD1. V trimming: 10 bases; J trimming: 8 bases; junction bases outside the gene matches: 10. This CDR3 comprises 13 residues. CDR1 and CDR2 from the germline V gene are MNHNS and SASEGT. CDR3 residues: CATQGALKDEQFF. CDR3 DNA: TGTGCCACCCAGGGGGCCCTAAAGGATGAGCAGTTCTTC.

This clonotype was seen a handful of times. The chain employs TRBV19 and TRBJ2-5; 8 nucleotides match TRBD1. Trimming took 7 bases from V and 4 from J; bases not matched to a gene: 11. The germline V gene encodes CDR1 LNHDA and CDR2 SQIVND (reference sequence). This CDR3 is 15 amino acids long. The CDR3 DNA reads TGTGCCAGTACCGGAGGCCAGGGGGCTGGAGAGACCCAGTACTTC. Translated, it gives CASTGGQGAGETQYF.

This clonotype has more than one count but fewer than ten. This chain links TRBV6-1 with TRBJ1-2; 10 bases line up with TRBD1. J was trimmed by 4 bases and V by 7 bases; bases with no gene match: 6. From germline, CDR1 is MNHNS and CDR2 SASEGT. This CDR3 contains 14 residues. The CDR3 DNA sequence: TGTGCCAGCACCTGGGACAGGGGAAGCTATGGCTACACCTTC. This translates into CASTWDRGSYGYTF.

The V call is TRBV5-1, the J call TRBJ2-5; no definite D call. CDR3 length equals 14 residues. Trimming removed 0 bases from V and 3 bases from J, with 9 bases in between. Germline V gene sequence: CDR1 SGHRS, CDR2 YFSETQ. The CDR3 DNA reads TGCGCCAGCAGCTTGGCCGGCGTCGAAGAGACCCAGTACTTC. Protein product: CASSLAGVEETQYF. Variable domain in full (rest from reference TRBV5-1 and TRBJ2-5): KAGVTQTPRYLIKTRGQQVTLSCSPISGHRSVSWYQQTPGQGLQFLFEYFSETQRNKGNFPGRFSGRQFSNSRSEMNVSTLELGDSALYLCASSLAGVEETQYFGPGTRLLVL.

The chain uses TRBV5-1 and TRBJ1-4, with D possibly TRBD1 on 5 matching bases. V lost 5 bases and J 7 bases, leaving 15 bases between the germline ends. Germline V gives CDR1 SGHRS, CDR2 YFSETQ. The CDR3 is 14 residues long. DNA of the CDR3: TGCGCCAGCAGTCCGGGAGAAAGGGGTGAAAAACTGTTTTTT. Its protein is CASSPGERGEKLFF.

The chain has TRBV5-1 and TRBJ1-1; D is ambiguous. This CDR3 is built from 12 residues. Germline assignment: CDR1 SGHRS and CDR2 YFSETQ. V lost 0 bases and J lost 7, with 7 bases in between. CDR3 DNA sequence: TGCGCCAGCAGCTTGGAAGGAAGTGAAGCTTTCTTT. It encodes CASSLEGSEAFF. Full variable domain (remainder filled in from reference TRBV5-1 and TRBJ1-1): KAGVTQTPRYLIKTRGQQVTLSCSPISGHRSVSWYQQTPGQGLQFLFEYFSETQRNKGNFPGRFSGRQFSNSRSEMNVSTLELGDSALYLCASSLEGSEAFFGQGTRLTVV.

The rearrangement uses TRBV7-6 and TRBJ1-6; D call uncertain. The V end was cut by 0 bases, the J end by 13 bases, with 10 bases between. Germline values: CDR1 SGHVS, CDR2 FNYEAQ. This CDR3 has 13 residues. The CDR3 region is CASSLARDRPLHF. CDR3 nucleotide sequence: TGTGCCAGCAGCTTAGCTCGGGATCGGCCCCTCCACTTT.

The chain combines TRBV28 with TRBJ1-2, with D unresolved. The germline CDR1 and CDR2 sequences are MDHEN and SYDVKM. There are 14 residues in the CDR3. Trimming shortened V by 1 base and J by 7 bases, and 13 bases separated the two germline ends. As DNA, the CDR3 is TGTGCCAGCAGTTTATCGGGGTCTCTGTCTGGCTACACCTTC. Its translation is CASSLSGSLSGYTF.

The chain recombines TRBV12-3 or TRBV12-4 with TRBJ2-1; 9 bases are a match to TRBD2. J gave up 8 bases and V 0 bases, and 8 bases lay outside the gene matches. The CDR3 is made up of 16 amino acids. The CDR3 here is CASSLALREGLDEQFF. The CDR3 region has the DNA TGTGCCAGCAGTTTAGCGTTGCGGGAGGGCCTCGATGAGCAGTTCTTC.

There are a few counts of this clonotype. The chain carries TRBV20-1 and TRBJ2-5, with 10 bases identical to TRBD2. Germline trimming cut 3 bases from V and 5 bases from J; bases unmatched to any gene: 6. CDR1 is DFQATT and CDR2 is SNEGSKA in the germline V gene (reference sequence). This CDR3 spans 14 amino acids. The DNA for the CDR3 is TGCAGTGCTAGCCCGGGACTAGCGTTTGAGACCCAGTACTTC. Protein: CSASPGLAFETQYF.

This clonotype was picked up a small number of times. This chain links TRBV20-1 with TRBJ2-1; 11 bases map to TRBD2. Losses at the gene ends were 6 bases for V and 14 bases for J; bases not matched to a gene: 15. Per the germline V gene, CDR1 is DFQATT and CDR2 is SNEGSKA (reference sequence). There are 14 residues in the CDR3. This chain's CDR3 is CSAQTSGILTGEFF. CDR3 DNA sequence: TGCAGTGCACAGACTAGCGGGATATTAACAGGGGAGTTCTTC.

The chain links TRBV29-1 to TRBJ1-1; D is unclear. V lost 1 base, J lost 4 bases, and 13 bases lay in between. Germline V gives CDR1 SQVTM, CDR2 ANQGSEA. The CDR3 is made up of 14 amino acids. CDR3 sequence reads: CSVEVSGLGTEAFF. The DNA of the CDR3 is TGCAGCGTTGAAGTATCCGGGTTGGGCACTGAAGCTTTCTTT.

J is TRBJ2-2 and V is TRBV9, with D possibly being TRBD1 (6 bases). Trimming took off 0 bases at V and 5 bases at J, with 11 bases between the two ends. Germline V gene sequence: CDR1 SGDLS, CDR2 YYNGEE. There are 15 residues in the CDR3. This CDR3 reads CASSVVTGRTGELFF. The CDR3, as DNA: TGTGCCAGCAGCGTAGTTACAGGGAGAACCGGGGAGCTGTTTTTT.